This TCR beta chain was identified in a study of T cell changes during pregnancy in multiple sclerosis (dated by TCRdb to 2018 to 2020). Looking at the study overall: Changes in the T cell repertoire over the course of pregnancy were examined in this study in women with multiple sclerosis.

The library was produced with the immunoSEQ multiplex PCR assay. TCRdb provides this immuneACCESS table in a form limited to in-frame rearrangements. Some clones are lacking; in checked studies, under half of them reflect an unresolved V gene, and why the rest are absent is not known. Recorded for this sample are 80,000 to 130,000 clones; 85% to 95% of them occurred a single time. The ten largest clones take up over 0.8% of the sample. Remarks on this clone: The clone's antigen remains unknown. Per-base qualities were not stored, and no clone one base away is much larger.

The CDR3 runs 13 residues from the cysteine to the phenylalanine. Left in the record is the CDR3 DNA by itself, 39 bases read in frame from the first base. V is pruned by 7 bases and J by 1 base, leaving 4 bases of the junction without a gene match. The germline V gene yields MNHNS for CDR1 and SASEGT for CDR2. This receptor chain uses TRBV6-1 and TRBJ2-7; a stretch of 7 junction bases matches TRBD1. This TCR was recovered from a female donor with multiple sclerosis, enrolled in a pregnancy study. Sample: peripheral blood, taken before pregnancy. The CDR3 protein is CASTVDRSYEQYF. The DNA reads TGTGCCAGCACCGTGGACAGGTCCTACGAGCAGTACTTC.